The clone carrying this T cell receptor (beta chain) was seen a handful of times. Its specificity is not known. The sample belongs to a study of response to subunit inactivated influenza vaccine. Findings and caveats of the study: Each seasonal flu vaccination may recruit only limited new T cells, authors suggested.

From the RT-PCR reads, TCRdb called clonotypes with MiXCR, one entry per CDR3 protein. Of approximately 520,000 distinct CDR3 sequences in the sample, 25% were seen once. The sample consisted of CD4+ T cells sorted from PBMCs, taken 5 days after vaccination. The receptor was isolated from a middle-aged man who received an inactivated influenza vaccine.

The CDR3 sequence is CASSTPDRELEQYF. The CDR3, as DNA: TGCGCCAGCAGCACCCCGGACAGGGAGCTCGAGCAGTACTTC. The chain links TRBV5-1 to TRBJ2-7; 8 bases are a match to TRBD1. V dropped 4 bases and J dropped 6; count of bases not matched to a gene: 9. The CDR3 length is 14 residues. The germline CDR1 and CDR2 sequences are SGHRS and YFSETQ.